This record looks at one T cell receptor (beta chain) sequence and its context. Trimming cost V 4 bases and J 6 bases, with 20 bases left between them. Germline V gene data show CDR1 as SGHNT and CDR2 as YYREEE (reference sequence). The CDR3 is 15 amino acids. This specimen comes from a study of blood T cell repertoires in COVID-19. Sequencing used immunoSEQ multiplex PCR; TCRdb keeps in-frame clones, though not all of them. The table lists 150,000 to 200,000 clones, roughly 80% of them singletons, with over 1.5% in the top ten. Sequenced: peripheral blood. The TCR sequence derives from a human donor in a cohort sampled during active COVID-19. J is TRBJ2-7 and V is TRBV5-4; tentatively, D is TRBD2 (6 bases). This chain's CDR3 is CASSGGSGTLSEQYF. The CDR3 DNA reads TGTGCCAGCAGCGGGGGTAGCGGTACTCTCTCCGAGCAGTACTTC. The full variable domain, with the rest looked up from reference TRBV5-4 and TRBJ2-7, is ETGVTQSPTHLIKTRGQQVTLRCSSQSGHNTVSWYQQALGQGPQFIFQYYREEENGRGNFPPRFSGLQFPNYSSELNVNALELDDSALYLCASSGGSGTLSEQYFGPGTRLTVT.